The 21 T cell receptor beta chains presented below share a single source sample, sequenced in a study of blood T cell repertoires in COVID-19. Some clones are missing from TCRdb's copy, which holds only in-frame ones; the method was immunoSEQ multiplex PCR. The data hold roughly 86,000 clones, with 70% to 85% observed a single time. The sequenced material came from peripheral blood. Source of these receptors: a woman aged 80 or older with COVID-19, enrolled during active disease.

This chain joins TRBV9 and TRBJ2-2; TRBD1 agrees at 7 bases. The CDR3 consists of 15 residues. Trimming removed 0 bases from V and 7 bases from J; junction bases left unmatched: 6. The germline gives CDR1 SGDLS, CDR2 YYNGEE. CDR3 amino acids: CASSVDRGHSGELFF. The CDR3 DNA is TGTGCCAGCAGCGTAGATAGGGGGCATAGCGGGGAGCTGTTTTTT.

The rearrangement joins TRBV2 to TRBJ1-2, with 10 bases aligning to TRBD1. Losses at the gene ends were 6 bases for V and 2 bases for J; bases not matched to a gene: 3. The CDR3 runs 14 residues. Germline values: CDR1 SNHLY, CDR2 FYNNEI. The CDR3 sequence: CASRGTGVNYGYTF. The CDR3 region has the DNA TGTGCCAGCAGAGGGACAGGGGTAAACTATGGCTACACCTTC.

This clone occurred a few times. A junction boundary mismatches the germline segment, possibly from a read error. This chain uses TRBV19 with TRBJ1-1; D is uncertain. The germline CDR1 and CDR2 sequences are LNHDA and SQIVND (reference sequence). This CDR3 contains 14 residues. DNA for the CDR3: TGTGCCAGTAGTATCCCCAAACAGCTAGGGAGGCCCTGCTTT. Its translation is CASSIPKQLGRPCF.

The rearrangement links TRBV7-9 to TRBJ2-7, with a tentative D call TRBD1 (5 bases). CDR1 is SEHNR and CDR2 is FQNEAQ in the germline V gene (reference sequence). This CDR3 region has 15 residues. Trimming left V 6 bases short and J 1 base short, with 16 bases between. Here the CDR3 reads CASRQTVSLSYEQYF. CDR3 sequence (DNA): TGTGCCAGCAGACAGACAGTCTCCCTTTCCTACGAGCAGTACTTC.

The rearrangement links TRBV10-3 to TRBJ1-5, with 9 bases matching TRBD1. Germline CDR1 is ENHRY and CDR2 is SYGVKD. The CDR3 length is 13 residues. V lost 6 bases to trimming and J lost 4 bases; unmatched junction nucleotides: 1. As DNA, the CDR3 is TGTGCCATCAGCGGGACAGGGAATCAGCCCCAGCATTTT. This translates into CAISGTGNQPQHF.

This clone has only one observation. This chain connects TRBV27 to TRBJ2-5; 8 positions match TRBD2. V gave up 2 bases and J gave up 2 bases; unmatched junction bases: 4. Germline-derived CDR1 and CDR2 are MNHEY and SMNVEV (reference sequence). This CDR3 contains 15 residues. The CDR3 is CASSLTGTRQETQYF. CDR3 coding DNA: TGTGCCAGCAGTTTAACCGGGACTAGGCAAGAGACCCAGTACTTC.

The chain employs TRBV5-4 and TRBJ2-5, with a tentative D call TRBD2 (6 bases). Germline CDR1 and CDR2: SGHNT and YYREEE (reference sequence). This CDR3 spans 13 amino acids. V was pared by 0 bases and J by 4 bases, with 7 bases between. CDR3 sequence: CASSLVGGETQYF. DNA for the CDR3: TGTGCCAGCAGCTTGGTCGGGGGAGAGACCCAGTACTTC.

J is TRBJ2-1 and V is TRBV2; 10 bases map to TRBD2. Trimming cost V 6 bases and J 4 bases; bases outside gene matches: 18. Germline loops: CDR1 SNHLY, CDR2 FYNNEI. The CDR3 has 19 amino acids. CDR3 coding DNA: TGTGCCAGCAGACGCCTAGCGGGAGCTGCGGTGTGGAATTACAATGAGCAGTTCTTC. Translation gives CASRRLAGAAVWNYNEQFF. The whole variable domain, remainder taken from reference TRBV2 and TRBJ2-1, is EPEVTQTPSHQVTQMGQEVILRCVPISNHLYFYWYRQILGQKVEFLVSFYNNEISEKSEIFDDQFSVERPDGSNFTLKIRSTKLEDSAMYFCASRRLAGAAVWNYNEQFFGPGTRLTVL.

This clone was detected only a few times. The gene calls are TRBV7-9 and TRBJ1-5, with D possibly being TRBD1 (5 bases). Germline CDR1 reads SEHNR; CDR2 reads FQNEAQ (reference sequence). The V and J ends lost 1 base and 11 bases respectively, with 15 bases between them. The CDR3 has 14 residues. CDR3 bases: TGTGCCAGCAGCTTAGATGGGCAGGGAAGAGCCCAGCATTTT. Translated, it gives CASSLDGQGRAQHF.

DNA for the CDR3: TGTGCCAGTAGAGAAACAGGGGTAAGCAATCAGCCCCAGCATTTT. Translation: CASRETGVSNQPQHF. This chain links TRBV19 with TRBJ1-5, with 7 bases lining up with TRBD1. The junction had 6 bases not matched to a gene; V was cut back by 6 bases and J by 1 base. Germline loops: CDR1 LNHDA, CDR2 SQIVND (reference sequence). This CDR3 comprises 15 residues.

This clone was seen only a few times. The chain has TRBV19 and TRBJ1-5; D not certain. V was shortened by 0 bases and J by 9 bases, with 12 bases between the two germline ends. The CDR3 sequence is 14 residues long. Germline values: CDR1 LNHDA, CDR2 SQIVND (reference sequence). CDR3 residues: CASSIDETFVPQHF. DNA for the CDR3: TGTGCCAGTAGTATAGACGAGACATTCGTGCCCCAGCATTTT.

The V and J genes are TRBV24-1 and TRBJ2-7; TRBD2 matches 7 bases. Germline lookup yields CDR1 KGHDR and CDR2 SFDVKD. The CDR3 is made up of 14 amino acids. J lost 1 base, V lost 6 bases, and 5 bases had no gene match. CDR3 sequence: CATSPGRGSYEQYF. CDR3 coding DNA: TGTGCCACCAGTCCTGGGAGGGGTTCCTACGAGCAGTACTTC.

This clone was detected a few times. This rearrangement joins TRBV30 to TRBJ2-3; no clear D. CDR1 GTSNPN and CDR2 SVGIG come from the germline V gene (reference sequence). Trimming pared 4 bases from V and 1 base from J, leaving 12 bases between. The CDR3 has 14 residues. The CDR3 here is CAWTVSLRTDTQYF. Written as DNA, the CDR3 is TGTGCCTGGACAGTGTCGCTGCGCACAGATACGCAGTATTTT.

This chain connects TRBV15 to TRBJ1-1; TRBD1 matches 11 bases. The trim removed 0 bases at V and 7 bases at J, leaving 13 bases unmatched. The germline V gene has CDR1 LNHNV and CDR2 YYDKDF (reference sequence). The CDR3 contains 18 residues. As DNA, the CDR3 is TGTGCCACCAGCAGAGATCGCGGGACAGGGGGGGATAGGGTTGAAGCTTTCTTT. Translation gives CATSRDRGTGGDRVEAFF.

The chain is built from TRBV7-2 and TRBJ1-6; D possibly corresponds to TRBD1 (5 bases). Trimming removed 2 bases from V and 8 bases from J, with 16 bases in between. CDR3 length equals 16 residues. Germline lookup yields CDR1 SGHTA and CDR2 FQGNSA. The CDR3 DNA is TGTGCCAGCAGCTTACCCCAGGCGATGGGGCATTCACCCCTCCACTTT. The encoded protein is CASSLPQAMGHSPLHF.

The chain links TRBV2 to TRBJ1-3, with D tentatively TRBD1 (6 bases). V was clipped by 6 bases and J by 6 bases, with 15 bases between them. Germline V CDR1 and CDR2: SNHLY, FYNNEI. The CDR3 contains 14 residues. CDR3 protein: CASRLGQSANTIYF. CDR3 sequence (DNA): TGTGCCAGCAGATTAGGACAGTCGGCAAACACCATATATTTT. Full variable domain (outside the CDR3, taken from reference TRBV2 and TRBJ1-3): EPEVTQTPSHQVTQMGQEVILRCVPISNHLYFYWYRQILGQKVEFLVSFYNNEISEKSEIFDDQFSVERPDGSNFTLKIRSTKLEDSAMYFCASRLGQSANTIYFGEGSWLTVV.

The V gene is TRBV28, the J gene TRBJ2-7; 14 nucleotides line up with TRBD2. With 7 bases clipped from V and 7 bases from J, the junction kept 24 bases outside the gene matches. CDR1 is MDHEN and CDR2 is SYDVKM in the germline V gene. The CDR3 covers 20 residues. The CDR3 here is CASIPTGPLGTSGSHGEQYF. The CDR3 bases are TGTGCCAGCATTCCTACGGGACCGCTCGGGACTAGCGGGAGCCATGGTGAGCAGTACTTC.

This rearrangement joins TRBV5-6 to TRBJ2-5; D possibly corresponds to TRBD2 (5 bases). Germline V lookup: CDR1 SGHDT, CDR2 YYEEEE. V lost 2 bases to trimming and J lost 5 bases, with 16 bases between them. CDR3 length equals 15 residues. For the CDR3, the DNA is TGTGCCAGCAGCTTCTTAGGACTTCAGGATGAGACCCAGTACTTC. Protein sequence: CASSFLGLQDETQYF.

The chain links TRBV18 to TRBJ2-7, with 7 bases lining up with TRBD1. Germline V gene sequence: CDR1 KGHSH, CDR2 LQKENI. V gave up 4 bases and J gave up 3 bases; unmatched junction bases: 3. The CDR3 totals 13 residues. Here the CDR3 reads CASSRGQDYEQYF. CDR3 DNA: TGTGCCAGCTCACGAGGACAGGACTACGAGCAGTACTTC.

The V call is TRBV28, the J call TRBJ1-2; TRBD1 agrees at 9 bases. The CDR3 contains 12 residues. V was clipped by 3 bases and J by 11 bases; unmatched bases: 4. Germline V gene lookup returns CDR1 MDHEN and CDR2 SYDVKM. CDR3 in amino acids: CASSFFGTGYTF. CDR3 bases: TGTGCCAGCAGTTTTTTCGGGACAGGGTACACCTTC.

The chain has TRBV6-5 and TRBJ2-1; 8 positions agree with TRBD1. CDR1 and CDR2 (germline): MNHEY, SVGAGI. The CDR3 runs to 15 residues. V lost 4 bases to trimming and J lost 3 bases; unmatched junction nucleotides: 5. The DNA of the CDR3 is TGTGCCAGCAGTTCCGGACAGGGTTTCTACAATGAGCAGTTCTTC. It yields the protein CASSSGQGFYNEQFF.